These 5 T cell receptor beta chains originate from one sample sequenced in a study of neurological immune-mediated disorders. From the 5' RACE reads, TCRdb called clonotypes with MiXCR, one entry per CDR3 protein. The data show some 76,000 distinct CDR3 sequences, roughly 3.1% seen once. The source material was PBMCs. The origin of the receptors is a woman aged 50 to 65 with multiple sclerosis.

This clonotype was found many times. The chain recombines TRBV20-1 with TRBJ2-2; D is possibly TRBD1 or TRBD2 (5 bases each). This CDR3 comprises 19 residues. Trimming took 5 bases from V and 4 from J, leaving 29 bases between them. Germline CDR1 reads DFQATT; CDR2 reads SNEGSKA (reference sequence). The CDR3 DNA reads TGCAGTGCTCAGAGAGCATGGGGCGACTCTGGTGGGGGCACCGGGGAGCTGTTTTTT. Its protein is CSAQRAWGDSGGGTGELFF.

This clonotype came up many times. V gene TRBV15 combines with J gene TRBJ2-1; 8 bases align to TRBD1. The V and J ends lost 1 base and 0 bases, in that order; junction bases with no gene match: 14. CDR3 length: 20 residues. The germline V gene encodes CDR1 LNHNV and CDR2 YYDKDF (reference sequence). The CDR3 DNA sequence: TGTGCCACCAGCAGAGGCCCGGGACAGGACCCCCTAAGCTCCTACAATGAGCAGTTCTTC. It specifies CATSRGPGQDPLSSYNEQFF. The whole variable domain, remainder taken from reference TRBV15 and TRBJ2-1, is DAMVIQNPRYQVTQFGKPVTLSCSQTLNHNVMYWYQQKSSQAPKLLFHYYDKDFNNEADTPDNFQSRRPNTSFCFLDIRSPGLGDTAMYLCATSRGPGQDPLSSYNEQFFGPGTRLTVL.

This clonotype was picked up many times. CDR3 loop: CASSDSGGSYEQYF. The DNA of the CDR3 is TGCGCCAGCAGCGATAGCGGGGGCTCCTACGAGCAGTACTTC. The chain links TRBV5-1 to TRBJ2-7; 9 nucleotides match TRBD2. The CDR3 totals 14 residues. Germline CDR1 SGHRS, CDR2 YFSETQ. V trimming: 4 bases; J trimming: 0 bases; junction bases outside the gene matches: 2. Based on the CDR3 plus reference TRBV5-1 and TRBJ2-7, the full variable domain is KAGVTQTPRYLIKTRGQQVTLSCSPISGHRSVSWYQQTPGQGLQFLFEYFSETQRNKGNFPGRFSGRQFSNSRSEMNVSTLELGDSALYLCASSDSGGSYEQYFGPGTRLTVT.

This clonotype has a count of ten or more. The chain employs TRBV3-1 and TRBJ2-2, with 9 positions matching TRBD1. Germline CDR1 reads LGHDT; CDR2 reads YNNKEL (reference sequence). This CDR3 is built from 15 residues. V trimming: 8 bases; J trimming: 6 bases; junction bases outside the gene matches: 10. The CDR3 DNA reads as TGTGCCAGCGGTTCCGGGACAGGGTTCCCCGGGGAGCTGTTTTTT. As protein: CASGSGTGFPGELFF. Complete variable domain (other parts from reference TRBV3-1 and TRBJ2-2): DTAVSQTPKYLVTQMGNDKSIKCEQNLGHDTMYWYKQDSKKFLKIMFSYNNKELIINETVPNRFSPKSPDKAHLNLHINSLELGDSAVYFCASGSGTGFPGELFFGEGSRLTVL.

There are many counts of this clonotype. The chain carries TRBV4-1 and TRBJ1-3; possibly TRBD1 for D (5 bases). Germline V gene lookup returns CDR1 MGHRA and CDR2 YSYEKL. The CDR3 is 15 residues long. V gave up 0 bases and J gave up 4 bases, with 10 bases separating them. The chain's CDR3 is CASSQEGTAGNTIYF. The CDR3 DNA is TGCGCCAGCAGCCAAGAAGGGACCGCGGGAAACACCATATATTTT.